This T cell receptor (beta chain) was recorded in a study of STAT3 mutations in large granular lymphocyte leukemia. In the case of this clone: Its antigen remains unknown.

About 40,000 productive templates were obtained per sample on average. Libraries were prepared by immunoSEQ multiplex PCR; TCRdb keeps only in-frame clonotypes and omits some of them. This table has about 39,000 clones, roughly 77% appearing once. Findings and limits, study-wide: In T-cell large granular lymphocyte leukemia, about half of patients showed multiple immunodominant subclonotypes.

Source material: PBMCs. This TCR was recovered from a human donor with T large granular lymphocyte leukemia. Some clones in this sample may be carry-over from other donors' samples.

The CDR3 DNA reads as TGCGCCAGCAGCCAATCCGGGACGTACTCCTACGAGCAGTACTTC. It codes for CASSQSGTYSYEQYF. The V gene is TRBV4-3, the J gene TRBJ2-7; D tentatively reads TRBD1 or TRBD2 (5 bases each). V lost 2 bases to trimming and J lost 0 bases, with 11 bases between them. Germline CDR1 LGHNA, CDR2 YSLEER. This CDR3 comprises 15 residues.